The sequence of this TCR beta chain was determined in a study of beta chain features in type 1 diabetes. Reverse transcribing all isolated RNA meant expressed TCRB transcripts were sequenced. Clones were sequenced by immunoSEQ multiplex PCR, and TCRdb holds only the in-frame ones, with some missing. The sample consists of 150,000 to 200,000 clones, around 13% of them appearing once. CDR3 length: 12 residues. Germline assignment: CDR1 KGHSH and CDR2 LQKENI. Trimming pared 10 bases from V and 5 bases from J, leaving 13 bases between. The sample comprised central memory CD4+ T cells from blood. This receptor was obtained from a woman aged 18-29 years in good health. The rearrangement joins TRBV18 to TRBJ2-3, with a possible D match to TRBD2 (6 bases). The CDR3 sequence is CATKWEEDTQYF. CDR3 coding DNA: TGTGCCACTAAATGGGAGGAAGATACGCAGTATTTT.